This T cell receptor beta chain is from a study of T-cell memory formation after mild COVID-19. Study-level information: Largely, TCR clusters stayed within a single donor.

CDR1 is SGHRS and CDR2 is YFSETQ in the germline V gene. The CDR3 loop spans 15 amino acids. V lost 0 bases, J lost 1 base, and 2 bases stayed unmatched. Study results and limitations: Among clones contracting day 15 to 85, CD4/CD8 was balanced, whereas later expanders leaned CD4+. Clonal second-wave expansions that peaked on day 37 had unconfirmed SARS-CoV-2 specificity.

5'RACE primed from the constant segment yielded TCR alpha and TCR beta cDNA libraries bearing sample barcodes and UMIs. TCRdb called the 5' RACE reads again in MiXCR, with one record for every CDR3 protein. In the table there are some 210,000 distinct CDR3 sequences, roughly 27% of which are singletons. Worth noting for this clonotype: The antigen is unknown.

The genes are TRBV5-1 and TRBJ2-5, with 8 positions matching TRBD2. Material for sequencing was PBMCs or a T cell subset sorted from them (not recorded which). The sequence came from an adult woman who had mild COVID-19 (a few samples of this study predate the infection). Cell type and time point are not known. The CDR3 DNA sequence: TGCGCCAGCAGCTTGGTCGGGGGGGTCCAAGAGACCCAGTACTTC. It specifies CASSLVGGVQETQYF. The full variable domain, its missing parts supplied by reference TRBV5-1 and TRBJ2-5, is KAGVTQTPRYLIKTRGQQVTLSCSPISGHRSVSWYQQTPGQGLQFLFEYFSETQRNKGNFPGRFSGRQFSNSRSEMNVSTLELGDSALYLCASSLVGGVQETQYFGPGTRLLVL.